One TCR beta chain is described in this entry. Its antigen is undetermined. This sample was included in a study of T-cell reconstitution after alpha-beta-depleted transplantation in children. General observations from the study: The authors attributed T-cell counts and diversity one year after transplant mostly to newly produced T cells. From surviving recipient T cells and thymic progenitors came the high day-60 TCRbeta diversity observed in some patients. Several hundred expanded graft clones reportedly gave rise to the alpha-beta T cells present about two months after transplant.

The authors prepared the TCRbeta library with unique molecular identifiers. TCRdb re-derived calls from the PCR reads in MiXCR, one entry per CDR3 protein. This sample has 540,000 or so distinct CDR3 sequences; 23% occur once, and the top ten carry 13% to 15%. Per germline, CDR1 SGHVT and CDR2 SQSDAQ. The CDR3 totals 19 residues. The V end lost 3 bases, the J end lost 0 bases, and 21 bases lay between the germline ends. The sample in question was PBMCs, mostly from graft donor cells, obtained 360 days after TCRalphabeta/CD19-depleted stem cell transplant. The sequence was collected from a boy younger than two who had a stem cell transplant for acute myeloid leukemia, so the T cells may come from the graft donor. V usage is TRBV7-4 and J usage is TRBJ2-4; weak D call: TRBD2 (5 bases). The DNA of the CDR3 is TGTGCCAGCAGCTTGTTTGGACTCTGGAGCCTACTAGCCAAAAACATTCAGTACTTC. Amino acids: CASSLFGLWSLLAKNIQYF.